This TCR beta chain was identified during a study of T cell clusters in autoimmune cytopenias. CDR1 is MNHEY, CDR2 SVGEGT, per germline. The CDR3 spans 15 residues. Tens of thousands of genome equivalents of blood DNA were amplified for TRB. Considering frequency, this clonotype is large (0.1 to 1%). Its antigen is not known. Multiplex touch-down PCR amplified TRB using TRB-A and TRB-B pools in one tube. No DNA is given; TCRdb re-called the multiplex PCR reads and lists each CDR3 protein once. Found here are hundreds of distinct CDR3 sequences; the top ten clones hold roughly 20%. Regarding the study as a whole: Active autoimmune hepatitis patients had around 3-fold fewer exclusive TRB clusters than healthy donors. Functional roles of the in silico T cell clusters still await experimental validation.

This same sample was also part of a study on T cell repertoires in aging, cancer and after chemotherapy. That work adds: Donor ages fell into six groups from 30 or younger up to 70 or older. Clear clonal overlap appeared across healthy donor samples taken over several months to years.

Sequencing was done on a sample of peripheral blood. V usage is TRBV6-2 or TRBV6-3 and J usage is TRBJ2-5; no DNA is available, so the TRBD2 call from TCRdb remains unchecked. The receptor was derived from a human donor in good health. This chain's CDR3 is CASSYEGTEQETQYF.